The 20 T cell receptor beta chains reported below all come from one sample, sequenced in a study of T cell responses to AZD1222 COVID-19 vaccine. Measured with immunoSEQ multiplex PCR; TCRdb has only the in-frame clones, and not every one. In the table there are around 66,000 clones, about 90% of which are singletons. Sequenced material: peripheral blood, taken on day 0 of AZD1222 vaccination. These receptors all stem from an adult in good health.

The CDR3 sequence: CASNRGFSEAFF. CDR3 DNA: TGTGCCAGTAATCGAGGGTTCAGCGAAGCTTTCTTT. The V call is TRBV19, the J call TRBJ1-1, with D unresolved. V gave up 7 bases and J gave up 8 bases, with 14 bases separating them. The CDR3 is 12 amino acids. From germline, CDR1 is LNHDA and CDR2 SQIVND (reference sequence).

The CDR3 sequence is CSVRTGRTEAFF. The CDR3 coding sequence is TGCAGCGTTAGGACAGGGAGGACTGAAGCTTTCTTT. This chain uses TRBV29-1 with TRBJ1-1; 8 bases fit TRBD1. Per the germline V gene, CDR1 is SQVTM and CDR2 is ANQGSEA. The trim removed 5 bases at V and 5 bases at J, leaving 4 bases unmatched. The CDR3 extends over 12 amino acids.

The V gene is TRBV20-1, the J gene TRBJ1-1; possibly TRBD1 for D (6 bases). Germline V gene data show CDR1 as DFQATT and CDR2 as SNEGSKA (reference sequence). Trimming removed 1 base at V and 11 bases at J, with 8 bases between. The CDR3 totals 10 residues. The CDR3 spells CSARVQGAFF. CDR3 DNA sequence: TGCAGTGCTAGAGTGCAGGGGGCTTTCTTT.

This rearrangement joins TRBV28 to TRBJ2-7, with D possibly being TRBD1 or TRBD2 (6 bases each). CDR1 and CDR2 from the germline V gene are MDHEN and SYDVKM. The CDR3 has 15 amino acids. The V end was cut by 5 bases, the J end by 4 bases, with 18 bases between. Written as DNA, the CDR3 is TGTGCCAGCAGTCAACTGGGGGGCCAGCCTTACGAGCAGTACTTC. This codes for CASSQLGGQPYEQYF.

V and J are TRBV5-6 and TRBJ1-1; D unresolved. The germline V and J ends were trimmed by 4 bases and 1 base, with 8 bases remaining between them. This CDR3 is built from 13 residues. From germline, CDR1 is SGHDT and CDR2 YYEEEE. The CDR3 reads CASSQIQNTEAFF. DNA for the CDR3: TGTGCCAGCAGCCAAATACAGAACACTGAAGCTTTCTTT.

This clone came up a few times. This chain uses TRBV6-2 or TRBV6-3 with TRBJ2-7, with 9 bases aligning to TRBD1. The germline CDR1 and CDR2 sequences are MNHEY and SVGEGT. The V and J ends lost 4 bases and 4 bases, in that order; junction bases with no gene match: 11. The CDR3 consists of 16 residues. The CDR3 sequence: CASSLDLGQGTYEQYF. In nucleotides, the CDR3 is TGTGCCAGCAGTTTGGATCTGGGACAGGGTACGTACGAGCAGTACTTC.

This clone was picked up one time. The chain recombines TRBV27 with TRBJ1-2; D possibly corresponds to TRBD1 (5 bases). Germline V gene lookup returns CDR1 MNHEY and CDR2 SMNVEV (reference sequence). V was cut by 2 bases and J by 8 bases, with 18 bases left in between. The length of the CDR3 is 15 residues. The chain's CDR3 is CASSLVGDALWGYTF. CDR3 coding DNA: TGTGCCAGCAGTTTAGTAGGGGACGCCTTATGGGGCTACACCTTC.

The chain carries TRBV5-6 and TRBJ2-7; TRBD2 matches 10 bases. The CDR3 is made up of 14 amino acids. V lost 2 bases, J lost 3 bases, and 2 bases stayed unmatched. The germline CDR1 and CDR2 sequences are SGHDT and YYEEEE. As DNA, the CDR3 is TGTGCCAGCAGCTTACTAGCGGGGAACTACGAGCAGTACTTC. Its translation: CASSLLAGNYEQYF.

This chain uses TRBV7-3 with TRBJ2-1, with TRBD2 identical over 9 bases. J lost 8 bases, V lost 1 base, and 6 bases had no gene match. Per germline, CDR1 SGHTA and CDR2 FQGTGA. The CDR3 has 15 amino acids. For the CDR3, the DNA is TGTGCCAGCAGCTTAATGGCGGGGGGGCGCCATGAGCAGTTCTTC. Translating it yields CASSLMAGGRHEQFF.

The chain carries TRBV3-1 (or the pseudogene TRBV3-2) and TRBJ1-3; D is ambiguous. The CDR3 is 13 residues long. The germline V gene has CDR1 LGHDT and CDR2 YNNKEL (reference sequence). The V and J ends lost 6 bases and 0 bases respectively, with 6 bases between them. CDR3 in DNA: TGTGCCAGCAGACGGGGCTCTGGAAACACCATATATTTT. It codes for CASRRGSGNTIYF.

The rearrangement joins TRBV7-3 to TRBJ2-3; TRBD1 matches at 7 bases. V lost 5 bases to trimming and J lost 2 bases; unmatched junction nucleotides: 4. There are 14 residues in the CDR3. The germline CDR1 and CDR2 sequences are SGHTA and FQGTGA. Here the CDR3 reads CASSPGTVTDTQYF. The CDR3 DNA reads as TGTGCCAGCAGCCCCGGGACAGTCACAGATACGCAGTATTTT.

The gene calls are TRBV11-3 and TRBJ2-2; D is unclear. Germline CDR1 SGHNT, CDR2 YENEEA. V dropped 4 bases and J dropped 7 bases, with 7 bases sitting between them. This CDR3 is 12 amino acids long. For the CDR3, the DNA is TGTGCCAGCAGCTGGGCTAGCGGGGAGCTGTTTTTT. Amino acid sequence: CASSWASGELFF.

This CDR3 is CASSLVGTSGRGEQYF. CDR3 nucleotides: TGTGCCAGCAGCTTAGTTGGGACTAGCGGGAGAGGAGAGCAGTACTTC. The V call is TRBV7-2, the J call TRBJ2-7; 14 nucleotides line up with TRBD2. The CDR3 length is 16 residues. The V gene's germline CDR1 is SGHTA and CDR2 FQGNSA. The ends lost 1 base at V and 7 bases at J; junction bases unmatched: 6. The full variable domain, rest sourced from reference TRBV7-2 and TRBJ2-7, is GAGVSQSPSNKVTEKGKDVELRCDPISGHTALYWYRQSLGQGLEFLIYFQGNSAPDKSGLPSDRFSAERTGGSVSTLTIQRTQQEDSAVYLCASSLVGTSGRGEQYFGPGTRLTVT.

The gene calls are TRBV4-1 and TRBJ1-5, with D maybe TRBD1 (5 bases). V dropped 1 base and J dropped 5 bases, with 15 bases sitting between them. This CDR3 has 16 amino acids. Germline V CDR1 and CDR2: MGHRA, YSYEKL. The CDR3 bases are TGCGCCAGCAGCCAAGTAACGAACAGGAACGATCAGCCCCAGCATTTT. This codes for CASSQVTNRNDQPQHF.

The chain has TRBV12-3 or TRBV12-4 and TRBJ1-1; D is unresolved. The CDR3 has 13 residues. The V gene lost 1 base and the J gene lost 4 bases, with 7 bases spanning the gap. The CDR3 DNA reads as TGTGCCAGCAGTTTAGAGGTGGTCACTGAAGCTTTCTTT. Translating it yields CASSLEVVTEAFF.

The V and J genes are TRBV28 and TRBJ2-7; maybe TRBD1 (6 bases). The CDR3 sequence is 13 residues long. CDR1 and CDR2 from the germline V gene are MDHEN and SYDVKM. Trimming pared 7 bases from V and 5 bases from J, leaving 15 bases between. CDR3 DNA sequence: TGTGCCAGCAAAAAACAGGGTTCCCACGAGCAGTACTTC. This codes for CASKKQGSHEQYF.

This sequence joins TRBV11-2 and TRBJ2-7, with D possibly being TRBD2 (6 bases). Trimming pared 5 bases from V and 0 bases from J, leaving 11 bases between. The CDR3 contains 14 residues. Germline lookup yields CDR1 SGHAT and CDR2 FQNNGV. This chain's CDR3 is CASSKDGSSYEQYF. DNA of the CDR3: TGTGCCAGCAGCAAGGACGGGAGCTCCTACGAGCAGTACTTC.

The chain recombines TRBV3-1 (or the pseudogene TRBV3-2) with TRBJ1-5; a weak D match, TRBD1 (5 bases). The length of the CDR3 is 15 residues. Germline-derived CDR1 and CDR2 are LGHDT and YNNKEL (reference sequence). V dropped 1 base and J dropped 3 bases, with 10 bases sitting between them. Here the CDR3 reads CASSQVPGNNQPQHF. CDR3 nucleotide sequence: TGTGCCAGCAGCCAAGTTCCAGGGAACAATCAGCCCCAGCATTTT.

The rearrangement joins TRBV6-5 to TRBJ1-5; D gene ambiguous. This CDR3 region has 12 residues. Per germline, CDR1 MNHEY and CDR2 SVGAGI. This CDR3 is CACVAVGEPQHF. CDR3 coding DNA: TGTGCGTGCGTGGCGGTTGGGGAGCCCCAGCATTTT.

The chain has TRBV21-1 and TRBJ1-6; the table's D call, TRBD1, was not checked against the DNA. TRBV21-1 represents a pseudogene. CDR3 length: 20 amino acids. In DNA form, the CDR3 reads TGTGCCAGCAGCAATTTGGGAAAGATCGGACAGAGCTCCTATAATTCACCCCTCCACTTT. Translated, it gives CASSNLGKIGQSSYNSPLHF.